What follows are 26 T cell receptor beta chains derived from one specimen sequenced in a study of T-cell memory formation after mild COVID-19 (dated by TCRdb to about 2021). Receptors were amplified or captured by 5' RACE. Sequencing was performed on an Illumina NovaSeq 6000. TCRdb redid the processing of the public reads, applying fastp at Q25 and MiXCR, and retained in-frame beta chains. Every entry covers one CDR3 protein and lists the most common genes and DNA from its rows. This sample comprises about 560,000 distinct CDR3 sequences, roughly 22% of them detected only once. The ten largest clones add up to under 8.5% of the sample. The sequenced sample was PBMCs or a T cell subset sorted from them (not recorded which). The receptors stem from an adult woman who had mild COVID-19 (a few samples of this study predate the infection). The sample titles of this study are shuffled in the database, so cell type and time point are left out; the donor was told from shared clones.

In its sample, this clonotype was seen once. J is TRBJ2-3 and V is TRBV7-3, with a tentative D call TRBD2 (6 bases). Germline CDR1 reads SGHTA; CDR2 reads FQGTGA. The CDR3 extends over 15 amino acids. Trimming removed 6 bases at V and 5 bases at J, with 18 bases between. The CDR3 sequence is CASSPTRLSLDTQYF. CDR3 in DNA: TGTGCCAGCAGTCCGACTAGACTGTCGTTAGATACGCAGTATTTT.

This sequence joins TRBV4-1 and TRBJ1-5; D ambiguous. With 2 bases removed from V and 0 bases from J, the gap between germline ends came to 8 bases. The CDR3 length is 15 residues. From germline, CDR1 is MGHRA and CDR2 YSYEKL. CDR3 coding DNA: TGCGCCAGCAGCCAACAACAGTTTAGCAATCAGCCCCAGCATTTT. Translating gives CASSQQQFSNQPQHF.

The chain uses TRBV27 and TRBJ1-2; the D is unclear. This CDR3 spans 13 amino acids. Germline CDR1 MNHEY, CDR2 SMNVEV (reference sequence). Trimming took off 5 bases at V and 8 bases at J, with 15 bases between the two ends. The CDR3 is CASSRTDWRGYTF. Here the CDR3 DNA reads TGTGCCAGCAGTAGAACGGACTGGAGGGGCTACACCTTC.

This clonotype was observed a handful of times. The genes are TRBV7-2 and TRBJ2-5; D is perhaps TRBD2 (6 bases). This CDR3 comprises 13 residues. Germline CDR1 is SGHTA and CDR2 is FQGNSA. Trimming cost V 4 bases and J 3 bases, with 9 bases left between them. In nucleotides, the CDR3 is TGTGCCAGCAGCTACGCGGGGAAAGAGACCCAGTACTTC. Protein: CASSYAGKETQYF.

V and J are TRBV20-1 and TRBJ2-3; the match to TRBD2 covers 16 bases. Germline V gene data show CDR1 as DFQATT and CDR2 as SNEGSKA (reference sequence). The CDR3 extends over 14 amino acids. J gave up 7 bases and V 6 bases, and 4 bases lay outside the gene matches. CDR3 DNA: TGCAGTGCCGGGACTAGCGGGGGGGCAAATACGCAGTATTTT. As protein: CSAGTSGGANTQYF.

The V gene is TRBV20-1, the J gene TRBJ2-5; 15 positions match TRBD2. Germline V lookup: CDR1 DFQATT, CDR2 SNEGSKA (reference sequence). The ends lost 6 bases at V and 5 bases at J; junction bases unmatched: 7. The CDR3 consists of 15 residues. CDR3 sequence (DNA): TGCAGTGCCACGGGACTAGCGGGAGGATGGGAGACCCAGTACTTC. It encodes CSATGLAGGWETQYF.

CDR3 loop: CASSLWSGAGGWNTEAFF. CDR3 in DNA: TGTGCCAGCAGCTTATGGTCTGGGGCGGGCGGTTGGAACACTGAAGCTTTCTTT. The genes are TRBV7-2 and TRBJ1-1; D might be TRBD1 (5 bases). In germline, CDR1 is SGHTA, CDR2 FQGNSA. The germline V and J ends were trimmed by 2 bases and 1 base, with 20 bases remaining between them. CDR3 length: 18 amino acids.

This chain joins TRBV15 and TRBJ2-7; 7 positions agree with TRBD2. Germline assignment: CDR1 LNHNV and CDR2 YYDKDF (reference sequence). CDR3 size: 16 residues. After removal of 4 bases from V and 2 bases from J, the junction contained 11 bases not matched to a gene. CDR3 coding DNA: TGTGCCACCAGCACCGAGTACGGGGGGAGTACCTACGAGCAGTACTTC. Amino acids: CATSTEYGGSTYEQYF.

The V and J genes are TRBV7-9 and TRBJ1-3, with TRBD1 matching over 7 bases. Germline V CDR1 and CDR2: SEHNR, FQNEAQ (reference sequence). V lost 5 bases to trimming and J lost 7 bases; unmatched junction nucleotides: 8. The CDR3 sequence is 14 residues long. The CDR3 loop reads CASSDRDERNTIYF. In DNA, the CDR3 is TGTGCCAGCAGCGACAGGGACGAGAGGAACACCATATATTTT. Complete variable domain (other parts from reference TRBV7-9 and TRBJ1-3): DTGVSQNPRHKITKRGQNVTFRCDPISEHNRLYWYRQTLGQGPEFLTYFQNEAQLEKSRLLSDRFSAERPKGSFSTLEIQRTEQGDSAMYLCASSDRDERNTIYFGEGSWLTVV.

This clonotype was counted a few times. This chain uses TRBV7-8 with TRBJ2-1; the match to TRBD2 covers 13 bases. Germline V gene data show CDR1 as SGHVS and CDR2 as FQNEAQ. The CDR3 consists of 15 residues. The V and J ends lost 5 bases and 8 bases, in that order; junction bases with no gene match: 6. The CDR3 DNA reads TGTGCCAGCAGCCTCTGGACTAGCGGGGGTGATGAGCAGTTCTTC. This gives the protein CASSLWTSGGDEQFF.

CDR3 sequence reads: CASSALTWEPSYEQYF. The CDR3, as DNA: TGTGCCAGCAGTGCCTTAACCTGGGAGCCATCCTACGAGCAGTACTTC. The rearrangement links TRBV6-1 to TRBJ2-7; weak D call: TRBD2 (5 bases). Trimming removed 4 bases from V and 1 base from J, with 17 bases in between. The CDR3 extends over 16 amino acids. Germline values: CDR1 MNHNS, CDR2 SASEGT.

This clonotype was counted only a few times. The rearrangement joins TRBV18 to TRBJ1-1; 8 bases line up with TRBD1. CDR3 size: 16 residues. V shed 0 bases and J 4 bases; nucleotides not matched to a gene: 7. In germline, CDR1 is KGHSH, CDR2 LQKENI. CDR3 DNA: TGTGCCAGCTCACCACCGTATAGCACAGGGGGCACTGAAGCTTTCTTT. This gives the protein CASSPPYSTGGTEAFF.

The rearrangement joins TRBV15 to TRBJ1-1; maybe TRBD1 (5 bases). Germline V gene sequence: CDR1 LNHNV, CDR2 YYDKDF (reference sequence). This CDR3 has 17 residues. The V end lost 1 base, the J end lost 5 bases, and 20 bases lay between the germline ends. The CDR3 here is CATSRGSPTGEGTEAFF. CDR3 DNA sequence: TGTGCCACCAGCAGAGGGTCCCCTACAGGAGAGGGGACTGAAGCTTTCTTT. Supplemented by reference TRBV15 and TRBJ1-1, the full variable domain reads DAMVIQNPRYQVTQFGKPVTLSCSQTLNHNVMYWYQQKSSQAPKLLFHYYDKDFNNEADTPDNFQSRRPNTSFCFLDIRSPGLGDTAMYLCATSRGSPTGEGTEAFFGQGTRLTVV.

This clonotype was detected only a few times. The V gene is TRBV10-3, the J gene TRBJ2-7; 8 positions match TRBD1. In germline, CDR1 is ENHRY, CDR2 SYGVKD. J gave up 3 bases and V 4 bases, and 8 bases lay outside the gene matches. The CDR3 covers 15 residues. The CDR3 here is CAISGGQGASYEQYF. For the CDR3, the DNA is TGTGCCATCAGTGGTGGGCAGGGGGCGAGCTACGAGCAGTACTTC.

The chain carries TRBV20-1 and TRBJ2-7; possibly TRBD2 for D (6 bases). The CDR3 runs to 16 residues. Per the germline V gene, CDR1 is DFQATT and CDR2 is SNEGSKA (reference sequence). Trimming pared 3 bases from V and 0 bases from J, leaving 18 bases between. CDR3 residues: CSASPTEDYSSYEQYF. In nucleotides, the CDR3 is TGCAGTGCTAGCCCAACTGAGGACTACAGCTCCTACGAGCAGTACTTC.

This chain uses TRBV13 with TRBJ1-2; D ambiguous. The CDR3 spans 13 residues. Trimming stripped 1 base from V and 6 bases from J, with 9 bases between. Germline V gene sequence: CDR1 PRHDT, CDR2 FYEKMQ (reference sequence). The CDR3 here is CASSLAGHDGYTF. The DNA of the CDR3 is TGTGCCAGCAGCTTAGCTGGGCATGATGGCTACACCTTC.

This clonotype has just a few counts. The chain couples TRBV15 to TRBJ1-4, with a possible D match to TRBD1 (5 bases). CDR3 length equals 15 residues. The germline gives CDR1 LNHNV, CDR2 YYDKDF (reference sequence). The V end lost 3 bases, the J end lost 7 bases, and 15 bases lay between the germline ends. The CDR3 DNA reads TGTGCCACCAGCAGGGACGGGGCGGCCGGTGAAAAACTGTTTTTT. It encodes CATSRDGAAGEKLFF. The full variable domain, rest sourced from reference TRBV15 and TRBJ1-4, is DAMVIQNPRYQVTQFGKPVTLSCSQTLNHNVMYWYQQKSSQAPKLLFHYYDKDFNNEADTPDNFQSRRPNTSFCFLDIRSPGLGDTAMYLCATSRDGAAGEKLFFGSGTQLSVL.

V usage is TRBV9 and J usage is TRBJ2-3; possibly TRBD1 or TRBD2 for D (7 bases each). The germline gives CDR1 SGDLS, CDR2 YYNGEE. The CDR3 extends over 15 amino acids. The V end was cut by 4 bases, the J end by 6 bases, with 18 bases between. CDR3 bases: TGTGCCAGCAGCCCCAGGGAGGGGGCGTTGGATACGCAGTATTTT. It codes for CASSPREGALDTQYF.

This clonotype has only a few counts. The J gene is TRBJ2-1, the V gene TRBV24-1; the match to TRBD2 covers 10 bases. The germline V gene encodes CDR1 KGHDR and CDR2 SFDVKD. Losses at the gene ends were 6 bases for V and 1 base for J; bases not matched to a gene: 11. The CDR3 has 18 amino acids. The CDR3 DNA reads as TGTGCCACCAGTTTGAGCGGGAGGGCCGGAGGGTCCTACAATGAGCAGTTCTTC. Its protein is CATSLSGRAGGSYNEQFF.

This clonotype was found a few times. This chain uses TRBV10-3 with TRBJ2-5; D gene ambiguous. The V end was cut by 2 bases, the J end by 2 bases, with 6 bases between. The CDR3 runs to 13 residues. CDR1 ENHRY and CDR2 SYGVKD come from the germline V gene. The CDR3 DNA reads as TGTGCCATCAGTGAGGTGGGTCAAGAGACCCAGTACTTC. This gives the protein CAISEVGQETQYF.

This chain links TRBV6-1 with TRBJ1-2, with TRBD1 matching 7 bases. Germline loops: CDR1 MNHNS, CDR2 SASEGT. CDR3 length: 15 amino acids. V lost 5 bases and J lost 2; bases outside the gene matches: 8. CDR3 DNA: TGTGCCAGCAGTAACCTGGACAGGTCGAACTATGGCTACACCTTC. Translated: CASSNLDRSNYGYTF.

This clonotype has more than one count but fewer than ten. The V and J genes are TRBV5-4 and TRBJ2-7; TRBD1 matches 8 bases. Looked up from germline, CDR1 is SGHNT and CDR2 is YYREEE (reference sequence). The CDR3 loop spans 16 amino acids. V was clipped by 2 bases and J by 3 bases; unmatched bases: 10. CDR3 residues: CASSLGAGTGYYEQYF. CDR3 nucleotide sequence: TGTGCCAGCAGCTTAGGGGCCGGGACAGGATACTACGAGCAGTACTTC.

This clonotype was recorded a few times. This chain joins TRBV25-1 and TRBJ2-5; 10 bases line up with TRBD1. The CDR3 has 15 amino acids. Germline CDR1 and CDR2: MGHDK and SYGVNS. V was clipped by 8 bases and J by 4 bases; unmatched bases: 10. For the CDR3, the DNA is TGTGCCAGCCACCACGGGACAGGGGTAGGAGAGACCCAGTACTTC. Protein sequence: CASHHGTGVGETQYF.

The chain employs TRBV20-1 and TRBJ2-1; 10 bases fit TRBD1. The CDR3 has 15 residues. Germline V gene lookup returns CDR1 DFQATT and CDR2 SNEGSKA (reference sequence). Trimming at V came to 0 bases and at J to 3 bases, leaving 2 bases not matched to a gene. This chain's CDR3 is CSARDRDRGYNEQFF. CDR3 DNA sequence: TGCAGTGCTAGAGACCGGGACAGGGGCTACAATGAGCAGTTCTTC.

This clonotype was recorded a few times. This rearrangement joins TRBV18 to TRBJ2-1; tentative D call: TRBD1 (5 bases). This CDR3 is built from 14 residues. V lost 3 bases and J lost 8, with 14 bases in between. Per the germline V gene, CDR1 is KGHSH and CDR2 is LQKENI. Written as DNA, the CDR3 is TGTGCCAGCTCACCTGGTTGGCTAGGGGATGAGCAGTTCTTC. The encoded protein is CASSPGWLGDEQFF.

V usage is TRBV13 and J usage is TRBJ1-4; D not certain. From germline, CDR1 is PRHDT and CDR2 FYEKMQ (reference sequence). Trimming removed 3 bases from V and 3 bases from J, with 8 bases in between. The CDR3 contains 14 residues. The CDR3 nucleotides read TGTGCCAGCAGCTTCTTAGGCCCTAATGAAAAACTGTTTTTT. Protein product: CASSFLGPNEKLFF.